This TCR beta chain was recovered during a study of cytomegalovirus exposure and HLA in healthy donors (dated by TCRdb to about 2017). With regard to the full study: In an earlier analysis of 450 to 750 of the donors, 250 to 350 Gb of sequence data and 100 million or so unique TCR beta sequences from 150 million to 200 million T cells were reported. An early release covering roughly 600 HLA-typed donors comprised roughly 300 gigabases of sequencing data and around 86 million unique TCR sequences. Among the approximately 430 genotyped donors, roughly 80% belonged to the genetic ancestry cluster associated with self-reported Caucasian donors. The study aimed to test whether signatures of past pathogen exposure could be identified by cataloging public T cell receptors. The study used immunosequencing to profile the T cell repertoires of about 670 subjects and linked those repertoires to cytomegalovirus serostatus. Along with the roughly 670-subject first cohort, a separate validation cohort of over a hundred different subjects was used. High-throughput TCR immunosequencing, statistical association of individual TCRs with disease status, and machine learning were combined to predict cytomegalovirus infection status. To study patterns of TCR occurrence, a later analysis re-analyzed previously published TCR beta repertoires from 550 to 800 donors and added high-resolution HLA genotyping. The later analysis used no new phenotypic data to find candidate immune exposures, relying instead on TCR beta sequences and their occurrence across donors. To decide whether each TCR beta V gene segment behaved as functional or pseudogenic, an earlier analysis of some 600 of the donors relied on high-throughput TCR beta sequencing. Donor age, sex, ethnicity and CMV serostatus were compiled alongside the repertoire data. In a later genetic analysis, genome-wide SNP genotypes for about three fifths of the roughly 670 donors were used, and that subset was treated as a discovery cohort. All discovery cohort repertoires had been generated using a single sequencing platform. Class I and class II HLA loci were covered by the typing at four-digit resolution. Typing coverage varied by locus: about 620-630 donors for A, B, C, DRB1 and DQB1; some 520 for DQA1; nearly 610 for DPA1; approximately 470 for DPB1. Several DR-DQ haplotypes were handled as single units for association and clustering because linkage in the cohort was strong. Among 300 to 500 genotyped donors of the cohort, an average of roughly 230,000 unique TCR beta nucleotide sequences was sequenced per donor, of which about 19% were non-productive.

The cohort was made up of several hundred healthy bone marrow donors. At the time of sampling, every cohort member was nominally healthy, though immune exposures that went unrecorded were likely present. The donor was CMV seronegative and was included in the group of a few hundred seronegative cohort members. Every donor gave a peripheral blood sample, and the peripheral blood mononuclear cells from that sample were used for TCR beta sequencing. Genomic DNA was extracted from the blood cell samples with the Qiagen DNeasy Blood Extraction Kit. The germline V gene provides CDR1 SNHLY and CDR2 FYNNEI. Reading from cysteine to phenylalanine, the CDR3 counts 12 amino acids. Of all the DNA, just the CDR3 is kept, 36 bases in frame from base 1. Relative to germline, V is 4 bases shorter and J is 11 bases shorter, with 12 bases between their ends. A remark on this clone: Its antigen remains unidentified. Base qualities are not at hand, and no much larger clone is one base apart.

Libraries were built with the immunoSEQ multiplex PCR assay. For the multiplex PCR, a mixture combining 60 forward primers for TCR Vbeta segments and 13 reverse primers for TCR Jbeta segments was used. The CDR3 region of rearranged TCR beta genes was amplified from genomic DNA by a multiplex PCR assay. The Illumina HiSeq System was used to sequence the amplified TCR beta libraries as 87-base-pair reads. The paper's data handling went like this. A later analysis counted approximately 74 million unique TCR beta chains across the 690 or so repertoires, and roughly 10 million of these chains were shared by at least two donors. Raw reads were error-corrected and collapsed into unique sequences with a nearest-neighbor algorithm that merged closely related sequences to remove PCR and sequencing errors. To assign V, D and J gene segments, CDR3 sequences were aligned to IMGT reference sequences. Each retained sequence needed at least a six-nucleotide match to both a V gene segment and a J gene segment. A rearrangement was called productive if the CDR3 had no stop codons and remained in frame with V and J, and every other rearrangement was called non-productive. Following IMGT convention, CDR3 was defined as the stretch from the second conserved V-encoded cysteine to the conserved J-encoded phenylalanine. Sequences without an unambiguous match to a single V gene segment were excluded from the earlier analysis of approximately 600 of the donors. An earlier analysis of a few hundred of the donors called V segments functional above 56.7% productive rearrangements and segregating when the between-donor standard deviation exceeded 5%. A statistical classification framework was built to diagnose cytomegalovirus status from the catalog of TCR beta chain sequences. V and J gene assignment, in a later analysis, came from comparing TCR nucleotide sequences with IMGT/GENE-DB human TR gene sequences. A later analysis assigned CDR3 sequences and most-parsimonious VDJ recombination scenarios with the TCRdist pipeline. In a later analysis, each TCR beta chain was defined by its CDR3 amino acid sequence together with its V-gene family, and reads without a unique V-gene family were excluded. In a later analysis, fewer than 600 highly shared, low-generation-probability nucleotide sequences were removed to address suspected cross-contamination and a sequencing artifact. In a later analysis, a clonal expansion index was calculated for each public chain from normalized within-repertoire ranks of inferred template counts. In a later analysis, generation probabilities were computed using a VDJ recombination model fitted to out-of-frame rearrangements, and the results were checked against IGoR. In a later analysis, TCR-TCR, TCR-HLA and TCR-CMV co-occurrence was scored with hypergeometric tests, and a repertoire-size bias correction was applied to TCR pairs. To estimate false discovery rates, a later analysis permuted the HLA or CMV assignments 20 times. In a later analysis, co-occurring TCRs were grouped using DBSCAN, and TCRdist sequence similarity was added for clustering within HLA-allele-positive subsets. Co-occurrence clustering excluded repertoires with fewer than 30,000 or more than 120,000 public chains, plus five with anomalous nucleotide sharing. TCRdb mirrors the immuneACCESS table, restricted to in-frame sequences. Some clones are absent from its copies; in checked studies, under half trace to an unresolved V gene, and the reason for the others is unknown. Clonal size and the V and J genes are those of that table, whereas D and trimming came from the DNA. The sample table records about 140,000 clones; roughly 80% of these occur just once. Around 1.6% of the sample rests with the top ten.

Broad study findings and their caveats: In this cohort, only TCR beta chains were sequenced, and detectable features were limited by the absence of alpha or paired-chain data. Because counts were too low, roughly 17 rarely observed V segments, including chromosome 9 orphons, were left out of the earlier analysis of roughly 600 of the donors. At a false discovery rate of 0.05, a later analysis linked some 18,000 TCR beta sequences to specific HLA alleles. A cluster of highly shared sequence variants was judged likely to represent a technical artifact of the sequencing pipeline. In an earlier analysis of approximately 600 of the donors, most TCR beta V segments were observed in productive rearrangements about 87% or about 30% of the time, broadly matching IMGT annotations. When HLA alleles, especially DR and DQ, strongly co-occurred, TCR associations were difficult to assign to individual alleles. In a later genetic analysis, fewer N-insertions in productive TCRs were reported among donors in an Asian-associated ancestry cluster than the 666-donor mean. The classifier was reported to diagnose cytomegalovirus status with high specificity and sensitivity in both the original and validation cohorts. A later genetic analysis associated a missense DCLRE1C variant with V-gene and J-gene trimming of TCR beta chains, and an independent cohort replicated the association. Because HLA typing was unavailable for some donors at each locus, only the typed subset was used in association tests. According to the authors, the approach could potentially be generalized to other disease states and immunological phenotypes. The only immune exposure information available for the cohort was CMV serostatus. Across donors, most TCR sequences were observed very rarely, whereas some public TCRs were present in many individuals. Linkage disequilibrium might explain the correlated functional status among segregating V segments, but an unknown experimental factor could not be ruled out. According to a later analysis, parvovirus B19, influenza, CMV and Epstein-Barr virus appeared linked to several top co-occurrence clusters. Presence/absence analyses assumed roughly uniform sequencing depth across donors, an assumption that may not hold. The study gave a list of around 170 TCR beta chains associated with cytomegalovirus. In vitro tests confirmed that a few of the cytomegalovirus-associated TCR beta chains recognize cytomegalovirus antigens. According to a later analysis, TCR association rates differed among HLA loci, with DRB1 alleles showing the most associated TCRs and HLA-C alleles showing the fewest. A later analysis found that HLA-associated TCR beta chains were more clonally expanded and had lower generation probabilities than equally common non-associated chains. Most CMV-associated TCR beta chains appeared to be HLA-restricted in a later analysis, and the HLA associations seemed to be driven largely by CMV exposure. The 87-base-pair reads could not distinguish some IMGT-functional V segments, including TRBV6-2 and TRBV6-3, so those segments were excluded. A further reported finding was that TCR beta sequences accurately predicted the HLA-A and HLA-B alleles for most subjects in the first cohort.

This TCR came from a female donor in good health and CMV-seronegative. Sequenced input: PBMCs. This receptor chain uses TRBV2 and TRBJ2-1, with TRBD1 perhaps the D gene, on 6 matching bases. The nucleotide sequence is given as TGTGCCAGCAGTGCCGGGGACACCCAGCAGTTCTTC. Translated, this is CASSAGDTQQFF.